The 14 T cell receptor beta chains presented below share a single source sample, sequenced in a study of regulatory T cells in long-lasting Graves disease. To make TCR beta libraries, researchers used iRepertoire HTBI primers and Arm-PCR of CDR3 regions. TCRdb passed the multiplex PCR reads through MiXCR, listing each CDR3 protein once. The sample records a few hundred thousand distinct CDR3 sequences, about 15% being singletons. Time point: newly diagnosed GD, antithyroid drugs for less than 3 months. Extracted RNA from PBMCs served as the source of the TCR library. This same sample was also part of a study on T cells in Graves' hyperthyroidism and ophthalmopathy.

This specimen consisted of peripheral blood mononuclear cells (PBMCs), obtained at new diagnosis, from a patient treated with antithyroid drugs. All receptors derive from a woman aged 40 to 50 with Graves disease.

This clonotype came up many times. The genes are TRBV12-3 or TRBV12-4 and TRBJ2-7, with D maybe TRBD1 (6 bases). This CDR3 is 12 amino acids long. V was cut by 6 bases and J by 3 bases, with 9 bases left in between. CDR3 DNA: TGTGCCAGCAGCCGACAGGACTACGAGCAGTACTTC. Amino acid sequence: CASSRQDYEQYF.

This clonotype was recorded many times. The J gene is TRBJ1-1, the V gene TRBV19; TRBD1 might be the D (5 bases). The V end was cut by 9 bases, the J end by 3 bases, with 14 bases between. Per germline, CDR1 LNHDA and CDR2 SQIVND (reference sequence). The CDR3 runs to 13 residues. The DNA for the CDR3 is TGTGCCAGCACAACCGGGACCCACACTGAAGCTTTCTTT. Protein sequence: CASTTGTHTEAFF.

As concerns this clonotype: This sequence may be a read error, since a much larger clone differs from it by one base. No conserved phenylalanine or tryptophan is present at the end of the CDR3, so a read error is the likely explanation. The gene calls are TRBV6-1 and TRBJ1-1; D perhaps matches TRBD1 (5 bases). The CDR3 sequence is 12 residues long. The V gene lost 6 bases and the J gene lost 10 bases, with 15 bases spanning the gap. Germline V lookup: CDR1 MNHNS, CDR2 SASEGT. CDR3 sequence (DNA): TGTGCCAGCAGCCTTGGTGGGGGGAGAGCTTTCTTA. Translating gives CASSLGGGRAFL.

In this sample, this clonotype turned up a few times. The CDR3 DNA is TGCAGTGCGAGCGGGGACAGGGGGAACACTGAAGCTTTCTTT. This sequence encodes CSASGDRGNTEAFF. The chain employs TRBV20-1 and TRBJ1-1; 10 positions agree with TRBD1. Germline CDR1 and CDR2: DFQATT and SNEGSKA (reference sequence). The J segment lost 1 base and the V segment lost 6 bases, leaving 5 bases of the junction unmatched. The CDR3 covers 14 residues.

The J gene is TRBJ2-4, the V gene TRBV20-1, with unresolved D. Germline CDR1 reads DFQATT; CDR2 reads SNEGSKA (reference sequence). The CDR3 loop spans 15 amino acids. V was shortened by 0 bases and J by 0 bases, with 9 bases between the two germline ends. For the CDR3, the DNA is TGCAGTGCTAGAGACCTATTGTTAGCCAAAAACATTCAGTACTTC. The encoded protein is CSARDLLLAKNIQYF.

This clonotype was recorded a few times. The V call is TRBV20-1, the J call TRBJ2-1; 12 nucleotides align to TRBD2. V lost 3 bases to trimming and J lost 5 bases; unmatched junction nucleotides: 5. This CDR3 region has 15 residues. CDR1 is DFQATT, CDR2 SNEGSKA, per germline (reference sequence). For the CDR3, the DNA is TGCAGTGCTAGCCGGTCTAGCGGGAGGGACAATGAGCAGTTCTTC. This codes for CSASRSSGRDNEQFF.

This clonotype occurred once. The chain joins TRBV11-2 to TRBJ1-1; no firm D call. Germline V lookup: CDR1 SGHAT, CDR2 FQNNGV. The CDR3 totals 15 residues. V dropped 5 bases and J dropped 1 base, with 14 bases sitting between them. CDR3 in amino acids: CASSPDSHPNTEAFF. DNA for the CDR3: TGTGCCAGCAGCCCAGATAGCCACCCGAACACTGAAGCTTTCTTT. The whole variable domain, filled in from reference TRBV11-2 and TRBJ1-1, reads EAGVAQSPRYKIIEKRQSVAFWCNPISGHATLYWYQQILGQGPKLLIQFQNNGVVDDSQLPKDRFSAERLKGVDSTLKIQPAKLEDSAVYLCASSPDSHPNTEAFFGQGTRLTVV.

The table lists this clonotype with many counts. The chain recombines TRBV2 with TRBJ2-7; 14 bases are a match to TRBD2. This CDR3 contains 17 residues. The V segment lost 3 bases and the J segment 5 bases; nucleotides outside the gene matches: 9. Germline CDR1 SNHLY, CDR2 FYNNEI. CDR3 sequence (DNA): TGTGCCAGCAGTGATATGACACCGGGACTAGCGGGAGACGAGCAGTACTTC. Translating it yields CASSDMTPGLAGDEQYF.

This chain connects TRBV5-1 to TRBJ1-4, with 8 bases that match TRBD1. The V and J ends lost 4 bases and 0 bases, in that order; junction bases with no gene match: 5. The CDR3 consists of 16 residues. Germline V gene data show CDR1 as SGHRS and CDR2 as YFSETQ. The CDR3 loop is CASSPTGATTNEKLFF. The CDR3 DNA sequence: TGCGCCAGCAGCCCGACAGGGGCGACAACTAATGAAAAACTGTTTTTT. Looking up the rest from reference TRBV5-1 and TRBJ1-4 gives the full variable domain: KAGVTQTPRYLIKTRGQQVTLSCSPISGHRSVSWYQQTPGQGLQFLFEYFSETQRNKGNFPGRFSGRQFSNSRSEMNVSTLELGDSALYLCASSPTGATTNEKLFFGSGTQLSVL.

There are many counts of this clonotype. V usage is TRBV18 and J usage is TRBJ2-1; D is unresolved. The germline gives CDR1 KGHSH, CDR2 LQKENI. With 5 bases removed from V and 0 bases from J, the gap between germline ends came to 5 bases. The CDR3 has 13 residues. The CDR3 loop is CASSFFSYNEQFF. CDR3 nucleotides: TGTGCCAGCTCATTCTTCTCCTACAATGAGCAGTTCTTC.

Note on this clonotype: A read error may be the cause here, since a much bigger clone is one base away. The chain couples TRBV10-3 to TRBJ1-5; a possible D gene is TRBD1 (5 bases). Looked up from germline, CDR1 is ENHRY and CDR2 is SYGVKD. V lost 6 bases and J lost 5, with 14 bases in between. The CDR3 sequence is 14 residues long. The CDR3 here is CAISVDKEYQPQHF. In nucleotides, the CDR3 is TGTGCCATCAGCGTGGACAAGGAATATCAGCCCCAGCATTTT.

By share, this clonotype counts as medium-sized. The rearrangement links TRBV27 to TRBJ2-3; D is ambiguous. Trimming stripped 8 bases from V and 5 bases from J, with 8 bases between. This CDR3 region has 11 residues. The germline V gene encodes CDR1 MNHEY and CDR2 SMNVEV (reference sequence). CDR3 loop: CASRKVDTQYF. In nucleotides, the CDR3 is TGTGCCAGCCGTAAGGTAGATACGCAGTATTTT.

V usage is TRBV13 and J usage is TRBJ2-7; 8 nucleotides align to TRBD2. The germline V gene encodes CDR1 PRHDT and CDR2 FYEKMQ (reference sequence). The V gene end was trimmed by 2 bases and the J gene end by 4 bases; junction bases not matched to a gene: 13. This CDR3 region has 17 residues. CDR3 in amino acids: CASSLLLGGGNKYEQYF. DNA for the CDR3: TGTGCCAGCAGCTTACTACTCGGGGGGGGAAACAAATACGAGCAGTACTTC.

The chain uses TRBV28 and TRBJ1-2; TRBD1 might be the D (5 bases). The CDR3 spans 16 residues. V lost 1 base and J lost 6, with 18 bases in between. From germline, CDR1 is MDHEN and CDR2 SYDVKM. CDR3 nucleotides: TGTGCCAGCAGTTTATACACAGGATCGCCCTTGGATGGCTACACCTTC. Translation: CASSLYTGSPLDGYTF.